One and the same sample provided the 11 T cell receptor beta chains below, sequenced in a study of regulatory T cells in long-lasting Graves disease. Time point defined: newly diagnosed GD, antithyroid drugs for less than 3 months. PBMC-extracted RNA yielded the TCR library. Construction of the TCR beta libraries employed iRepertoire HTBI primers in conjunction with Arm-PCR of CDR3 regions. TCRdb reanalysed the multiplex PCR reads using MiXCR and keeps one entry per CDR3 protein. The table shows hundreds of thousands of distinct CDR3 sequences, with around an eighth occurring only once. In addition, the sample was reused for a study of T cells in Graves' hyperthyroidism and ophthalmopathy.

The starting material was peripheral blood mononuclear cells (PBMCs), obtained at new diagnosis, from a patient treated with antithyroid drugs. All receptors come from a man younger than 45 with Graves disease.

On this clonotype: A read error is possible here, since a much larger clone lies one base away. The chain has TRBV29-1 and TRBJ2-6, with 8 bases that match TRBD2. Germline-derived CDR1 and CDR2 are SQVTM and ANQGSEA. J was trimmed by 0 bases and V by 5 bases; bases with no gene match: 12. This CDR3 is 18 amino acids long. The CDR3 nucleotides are TGCAGCGTTCGACCGAGGGACGGGGGGGTCTCTGGGGCCAACGTCCTGACTTTC. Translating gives CSVRPRDGGVSGANVLTF.

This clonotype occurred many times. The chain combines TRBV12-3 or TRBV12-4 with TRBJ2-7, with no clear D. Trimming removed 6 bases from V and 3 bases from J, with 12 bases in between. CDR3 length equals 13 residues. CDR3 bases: TGTGCCAGCAGCCCGCTTACGCACTACGAGCAGTACTTC. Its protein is CASSPLTHYEQYF.

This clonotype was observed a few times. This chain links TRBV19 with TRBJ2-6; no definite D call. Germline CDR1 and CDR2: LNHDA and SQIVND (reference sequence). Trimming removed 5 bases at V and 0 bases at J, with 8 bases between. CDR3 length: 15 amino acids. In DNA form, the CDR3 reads TGTGCCAGTAGTCAAGGTCTCTCTGGGGCCAACGTCCTGACTTTC. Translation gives CASSQGLSGANVLTF.

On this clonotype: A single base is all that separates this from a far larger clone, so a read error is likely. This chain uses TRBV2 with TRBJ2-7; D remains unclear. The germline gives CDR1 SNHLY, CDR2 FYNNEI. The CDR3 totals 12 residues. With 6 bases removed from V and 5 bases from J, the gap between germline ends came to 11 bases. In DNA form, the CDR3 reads TGTGCCAGCAGCTTGATCAGCGACGAGCAGTACTTC. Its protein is CASSLISDEQYF.

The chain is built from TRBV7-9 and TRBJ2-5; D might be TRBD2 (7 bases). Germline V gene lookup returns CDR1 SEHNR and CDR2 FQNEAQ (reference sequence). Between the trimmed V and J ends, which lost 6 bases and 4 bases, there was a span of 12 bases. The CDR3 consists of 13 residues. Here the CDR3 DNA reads TGTGCCAGCAGTAAAGGGGGGGCAGAGACCCAGTACTTC. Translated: CASSKGGAETQYF.

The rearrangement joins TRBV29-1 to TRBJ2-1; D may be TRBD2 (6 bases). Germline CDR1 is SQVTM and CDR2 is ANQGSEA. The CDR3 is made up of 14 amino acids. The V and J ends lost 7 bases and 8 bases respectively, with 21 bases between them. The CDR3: CSAPGLAEGYEQFF. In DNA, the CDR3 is TGCAGCGCCCCGGGACTCGCGGAGGGGTATGAGCAGTTCTTC.

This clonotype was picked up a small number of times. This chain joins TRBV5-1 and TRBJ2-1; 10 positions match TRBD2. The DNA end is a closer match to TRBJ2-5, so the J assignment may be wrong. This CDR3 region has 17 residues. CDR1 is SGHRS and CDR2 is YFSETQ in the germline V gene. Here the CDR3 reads CASSSDLAGGFQETQYF. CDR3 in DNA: TGCGCCAGCAGCTCCGACTTAGCGGGAGGCTTCCAAGAGACCCAGTACTTC.

CDR3 loop: CSVEGQEYGYTF. In DNA form, the CDR3 reads TGCAGCGTTGAGGGACAGGAGTATGGCTACACCTTC. This chain uses TRBV29-1 with TRBJ1-2, with TRBD1 identical over 8 bases. The trim removed 3 bases at V and 5 bases at J, leaving 2 bases unmatched. CDR1 SQVTM and CDR2 ANQGSEA come from the germline V gene. CDR3 length: 12 residues.

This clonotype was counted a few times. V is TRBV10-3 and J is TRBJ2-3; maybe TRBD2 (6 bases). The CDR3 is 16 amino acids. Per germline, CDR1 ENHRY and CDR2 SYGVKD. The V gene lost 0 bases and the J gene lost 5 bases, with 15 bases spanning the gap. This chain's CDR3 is CAISESEGGELDTQYF. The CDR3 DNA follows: TGTGCCATCAGTGAGTCGGAGGGTGGAGAACTAGATACGCAGTATTTT.

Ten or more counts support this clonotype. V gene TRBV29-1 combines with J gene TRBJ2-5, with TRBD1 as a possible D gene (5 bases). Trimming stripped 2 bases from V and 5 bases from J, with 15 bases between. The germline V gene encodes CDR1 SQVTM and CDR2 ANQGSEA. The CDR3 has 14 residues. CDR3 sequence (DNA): TGCAGCGTTGAAAGGCCAGGGCAGGTGGAGACCCAGTACTTC. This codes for CSVERPGQVETQYF.

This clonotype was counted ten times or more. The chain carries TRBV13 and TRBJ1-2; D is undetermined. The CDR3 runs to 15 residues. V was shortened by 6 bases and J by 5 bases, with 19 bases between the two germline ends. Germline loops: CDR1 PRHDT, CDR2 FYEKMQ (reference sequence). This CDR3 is CASRERTSSRYGYTF. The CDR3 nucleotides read TGTGCCAGCAGAGAAAGGACTTCGAGCAGATATGGCTACACCTTC.